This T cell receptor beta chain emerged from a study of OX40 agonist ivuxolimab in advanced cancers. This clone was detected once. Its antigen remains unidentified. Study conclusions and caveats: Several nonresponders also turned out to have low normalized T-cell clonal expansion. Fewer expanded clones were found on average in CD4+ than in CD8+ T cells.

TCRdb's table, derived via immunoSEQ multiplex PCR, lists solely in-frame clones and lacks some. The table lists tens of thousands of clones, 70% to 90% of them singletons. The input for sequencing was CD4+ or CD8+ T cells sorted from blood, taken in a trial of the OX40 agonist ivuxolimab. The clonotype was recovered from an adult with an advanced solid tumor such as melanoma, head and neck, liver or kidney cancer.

In DNA form, the CDR3 reads TGTGCCAGTAGTCCGGGACTCACTGGAAACACCATATATTTT. Translation: CASSPGLTGNTIYF. V gene TRBV19 combines with J gene TRBJ1-3; D possibly corresponds to TRBD1 (5 bases). V was trimmed by 5 bases and J by 2 bases, leaving 10 bases between them. The CDR3 consists of 14 residues. Looked up from germline, CDR1 is LNHDA and CDR2 is SQIVND (reference sequence).